Listed below are T cell receptor beta chains from one sample, sequenced in a study of blood T cell repertoires in COVID-19. Only in-frame clones appear in the TCRdb table, and some are missing; sequencing was by immunoSEQ multiplex PCR. Altogether tens of thousands of clones are present, more than 75% being singletons, with the ten largest covering about 9%. Sequencing input: peripheral blood. The source of these receptors is a man in his sixties or seventies with active or convalescent COVID-19. CDR3s include the opening cysteine and the closing phenylalanine or tryptophan. Fields, in order: CDR3 length, D gene, J gene, V gene, clone size, CDR3 DNA, CDR3 protein. A D gene is named only where the DNA matches it firmly. Only part of the rows carry a size: once, few, many, or a class if the clone is expanded.

14 | - | TRBJ1-5 | TRBV7-9 | - | TGTGCCAGCAGCTTAAGTCAGATCAATCAGCCCCAGCATTTT | CASSLSQINQPQHF
19 | TRBD1 | TRBJ1-6 | TRBV5-1 | - | TGCGCCAGCAGCTTACCCGCGGGACAGGGGAGTCTGTCTAATTCACCCCTCCACTTT | CASSLPAGQGSLSNSPLHF
14 | - | TRBJ1-3 | TRBV5-4 | few | TGTGCCAGCAGCTTGGGACGGACAGGAAACACCATATATTTT | CASSLGRTGNTIYF
16 | TRBD1 | TRBJ2-1 | TRBV5-4 | - | TGTGCCAGCAGCTTGGATCGGACAGGGTGGAGTAATGAGCAGTTCTTC | CASSLDRTGWSNEQFF
16 | - | TRBJ1-4 | TRBV28 | - | TGTGCCAGCACCCCCATCGGGTTTGCAACTAATGAAAAACTGTTTTTT | CASTPIGFATNEKLFF
15 | - | TRBJ1-6 | TRBV27 | few | TGTGCCAGCAGTATAGTAGCGGGGTATAATTCACCCCTCCACTTT | CASSIVAGYNSPLHF
13 | TRBD1 | TRBJ2-7 | TRBV29-1 | - | TGCAGCGTTGCTCCGGGACAGGGCTACGAGCAGTACTTC | CSVAPGQGYEQYF
14 | - | TRBJ2-7 | TRBV9 | - | TGTGCCAGCAGCGAACACGGAGGATCCGGCGAGCAGTACTTC | CASSEHGGSGEQYF
13 | - | TRBJ1-3 | TRBV7-3 | - | TGTGCCAGCAGCTTAGCCGTCGGCGGCACCATATATTTT | CASSLAVGGTIYF
13 | - | TRBJ2-5 | TRBV19 | - | TGTGCCAGTAGTCAGGGCCCCCAAGAGACCCAGTACTTC | CASSQGPQETQYF